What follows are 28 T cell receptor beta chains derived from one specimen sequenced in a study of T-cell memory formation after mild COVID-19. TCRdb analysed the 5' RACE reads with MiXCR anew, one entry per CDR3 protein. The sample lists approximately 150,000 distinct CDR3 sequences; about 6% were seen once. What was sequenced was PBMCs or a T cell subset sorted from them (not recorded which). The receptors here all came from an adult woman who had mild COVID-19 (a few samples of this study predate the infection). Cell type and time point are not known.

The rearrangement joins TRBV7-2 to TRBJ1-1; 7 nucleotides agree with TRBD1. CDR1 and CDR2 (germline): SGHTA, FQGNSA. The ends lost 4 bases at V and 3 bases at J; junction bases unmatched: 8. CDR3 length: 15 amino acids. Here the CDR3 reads CASSSGQPGYTEAFF. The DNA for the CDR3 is TGTGCCAGCAGCTCGGGACAGCCAGGGTACACTGAAGCTTTCTTT.

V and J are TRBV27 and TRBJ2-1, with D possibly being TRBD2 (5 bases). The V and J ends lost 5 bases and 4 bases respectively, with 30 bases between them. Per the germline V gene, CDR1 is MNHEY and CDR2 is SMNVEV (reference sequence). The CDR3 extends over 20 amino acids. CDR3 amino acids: CASSPPGRGSLNPEYNEQFF. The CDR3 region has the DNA TGTGCCAGCAGTCCCCCGGGGAGAGGCAGCCTGAACCCAGAATACAATGAGCAGTTCTTC.

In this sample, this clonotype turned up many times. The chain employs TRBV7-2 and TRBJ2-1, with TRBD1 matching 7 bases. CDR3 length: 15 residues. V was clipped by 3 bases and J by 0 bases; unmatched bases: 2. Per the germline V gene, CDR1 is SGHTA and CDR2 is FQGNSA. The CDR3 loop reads CASSFDRDSYNEQFF. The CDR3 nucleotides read TGTGCCAGCAGCTTCGACAGGGACTCCTACAATGAGCAGTTCTTC.

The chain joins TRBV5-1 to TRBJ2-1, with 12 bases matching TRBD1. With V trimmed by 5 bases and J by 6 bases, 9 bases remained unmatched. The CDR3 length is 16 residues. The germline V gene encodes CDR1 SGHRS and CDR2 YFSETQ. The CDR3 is CASRSPGTGGFNEQFF. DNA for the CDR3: TGCGCCAGCAGAAGCCCAGGGACAGGGGGCTTCAATGAGCAGTTCTTC.

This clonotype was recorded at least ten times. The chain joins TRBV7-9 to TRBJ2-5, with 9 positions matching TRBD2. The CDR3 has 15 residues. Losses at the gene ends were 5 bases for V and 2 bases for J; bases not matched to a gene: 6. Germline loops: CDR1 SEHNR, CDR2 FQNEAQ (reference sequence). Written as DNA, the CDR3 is TGTGCCAGCAGCAGTCGACTAGCGGAGCAAGAGACCCAGTACTTC. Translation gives CASSSRLAEQETQYF.

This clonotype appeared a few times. The CDR3 sequence: CSANKVNTEAFF. The CDR3 DNA reads TGCAGTGCTAATAAGGTGAACACTGAAGCTTTCTTT. The gene calls are TRBV20-1 and TRBJ1-1; D remains unclear. V was clipped by 4 bases and J by 0 bases, with 6 bases between them. The CDR3 has 12 residues. CDR1 is DFQATT, CDR2 SNEGSKA, per germline (reference sequence).

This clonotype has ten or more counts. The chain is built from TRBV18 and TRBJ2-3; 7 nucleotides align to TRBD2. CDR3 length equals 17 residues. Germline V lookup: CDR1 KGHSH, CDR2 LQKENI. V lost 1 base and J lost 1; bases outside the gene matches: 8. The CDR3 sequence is CASSPLRASGRTDTQYF. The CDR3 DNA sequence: TGTGCCAGCTCACCACTCCGGGCTAGCGGACGCACAGATACGCAGTATTTT.

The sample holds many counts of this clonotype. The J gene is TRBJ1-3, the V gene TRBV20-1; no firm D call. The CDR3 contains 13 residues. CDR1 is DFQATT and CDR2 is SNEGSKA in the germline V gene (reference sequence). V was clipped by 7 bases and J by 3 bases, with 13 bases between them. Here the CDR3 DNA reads TGCAGTGGAAAGGTCCCCGGTGGAAACACCATATATTTT. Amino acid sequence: CSGKVPGGNTIYF.

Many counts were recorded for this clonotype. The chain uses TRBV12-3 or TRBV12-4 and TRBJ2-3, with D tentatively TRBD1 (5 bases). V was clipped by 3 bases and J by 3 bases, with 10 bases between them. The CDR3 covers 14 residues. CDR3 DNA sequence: TGTGCCAGCAGTTTTTGGGGCGGAACAGATACGCAGTATTTT. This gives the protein CASSFWGGTDTQYF.

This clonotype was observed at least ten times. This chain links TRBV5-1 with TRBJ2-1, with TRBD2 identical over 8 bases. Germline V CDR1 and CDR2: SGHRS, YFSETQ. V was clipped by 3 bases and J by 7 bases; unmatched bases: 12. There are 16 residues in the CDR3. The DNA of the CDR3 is TGCGCCAGCAGCTGGGGTCGGGGGGGAAAAGGGAATGAGCAGTTCTTC. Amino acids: CASSWGRGGKGNEQFF.

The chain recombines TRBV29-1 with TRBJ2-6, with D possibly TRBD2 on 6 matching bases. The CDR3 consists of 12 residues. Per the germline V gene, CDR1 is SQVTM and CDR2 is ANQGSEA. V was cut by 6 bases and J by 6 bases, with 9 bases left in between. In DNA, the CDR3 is TGCAGCGTCGGGGGTGCGGCCAACGTCCTGACTTTC. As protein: CSVGGAANVLTF.

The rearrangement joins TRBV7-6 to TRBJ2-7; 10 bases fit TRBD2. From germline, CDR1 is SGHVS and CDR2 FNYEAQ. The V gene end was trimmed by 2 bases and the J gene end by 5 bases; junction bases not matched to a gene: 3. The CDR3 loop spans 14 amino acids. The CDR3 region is CASSLLAGDHEQYF. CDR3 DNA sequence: TGTGCCAGCAGCTTACTAGCGGGAGACCACGAGCAGTACTTC.

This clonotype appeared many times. CDR3 bases: TGTGCCAGCATCCGTGGGACCTTCACCGGGGAGCTGTTTTTT. Translating it yields CASIRGTFTGELFF. The chain couples TRBV21-1 to TRBJ2-2; TRBD1 reflects the table's D call only, with no check against the DNA. TRBV21-1 is a pseudogene locus. The CDR3 runs to 14 residues.

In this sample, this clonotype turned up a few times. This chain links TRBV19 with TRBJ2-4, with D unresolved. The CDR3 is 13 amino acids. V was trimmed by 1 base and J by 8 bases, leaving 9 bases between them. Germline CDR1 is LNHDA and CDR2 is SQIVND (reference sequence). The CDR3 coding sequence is TGTGCCAGTAGTATAGCGGTTCGGGACATTCAGTACTTC. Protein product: CASSIAVRDIQYF.

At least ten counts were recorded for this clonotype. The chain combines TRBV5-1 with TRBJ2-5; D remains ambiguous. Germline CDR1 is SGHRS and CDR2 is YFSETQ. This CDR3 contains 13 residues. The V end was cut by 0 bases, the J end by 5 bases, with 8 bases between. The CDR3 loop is CASSLGNGETQYF. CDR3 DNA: TGCGCCAGCAGCTTGGGCAATGGGGAGACCCAGTACTTC.

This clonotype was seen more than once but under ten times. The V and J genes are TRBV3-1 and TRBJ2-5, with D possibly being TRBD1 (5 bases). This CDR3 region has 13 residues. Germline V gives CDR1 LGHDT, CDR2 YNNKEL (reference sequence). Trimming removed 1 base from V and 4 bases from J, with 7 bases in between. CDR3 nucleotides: TGTGCCAGCAGCCAAGGGGGCCCAGAGACCCAGTACTTC. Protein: CASSQGGPETQYF.

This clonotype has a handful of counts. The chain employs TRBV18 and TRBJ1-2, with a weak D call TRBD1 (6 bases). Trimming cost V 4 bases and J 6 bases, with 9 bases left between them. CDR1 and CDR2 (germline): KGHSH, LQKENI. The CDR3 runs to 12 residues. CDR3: CASSLQGNGYTF. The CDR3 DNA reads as TGTGCCAGCTCACTGCAGGGGAATGGCTACACCTTC. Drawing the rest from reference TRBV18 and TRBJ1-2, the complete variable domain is NAGVMQNPRHLVRRRGQEARLRCSPMKGHSHVYWYRQLPEEGLKFMVYLQKENIIDESGMPKERFSAEFPKEGPSILRIQQVVRGDSAAYFCASSLQGNGYTFGSGTRLTVV.

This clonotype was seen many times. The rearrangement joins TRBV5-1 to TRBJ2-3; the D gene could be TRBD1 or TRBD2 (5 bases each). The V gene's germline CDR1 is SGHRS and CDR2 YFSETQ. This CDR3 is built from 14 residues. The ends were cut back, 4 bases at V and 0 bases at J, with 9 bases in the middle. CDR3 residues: CASSGGDSTDTQYF. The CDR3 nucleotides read TGCGCCAGCAGCGGTGGGGACAGCACAGATACGCAGTATTTT.

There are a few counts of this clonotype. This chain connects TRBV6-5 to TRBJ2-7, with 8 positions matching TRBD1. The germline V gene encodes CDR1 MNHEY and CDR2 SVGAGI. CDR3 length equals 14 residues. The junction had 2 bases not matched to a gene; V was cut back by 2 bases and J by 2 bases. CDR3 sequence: CASSYQQGAYEQYF. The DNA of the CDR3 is TGTGCCAGCAGTTACCAACAGGGGGCCTACGAGCAGTACTTC.

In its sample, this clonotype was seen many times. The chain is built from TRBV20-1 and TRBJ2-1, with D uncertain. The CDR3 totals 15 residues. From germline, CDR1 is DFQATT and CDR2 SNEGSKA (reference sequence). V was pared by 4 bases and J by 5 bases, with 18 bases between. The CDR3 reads CSAKTRKNANNEQFF. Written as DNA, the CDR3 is TGCAGTGCTAAGACCAGGAAGAACGCGAACAATGAGCAGTTCTTC.

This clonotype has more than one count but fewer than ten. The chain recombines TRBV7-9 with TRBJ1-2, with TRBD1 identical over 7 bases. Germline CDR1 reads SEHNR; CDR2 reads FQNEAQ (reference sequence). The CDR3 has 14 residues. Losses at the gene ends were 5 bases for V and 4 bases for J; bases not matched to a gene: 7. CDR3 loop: CASSPRDSPYGYTF. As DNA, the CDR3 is TGTGCCAGCAGCCCCCGGGACAGTCCCTATGGCTACACCTTC. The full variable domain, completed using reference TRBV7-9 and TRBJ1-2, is DTGVSQNPRHKITKRGQNVTFRCDPISEHNRLYWYRQTLGQGPEFLTYFQNEAQLEKSRLLSDRFSAERPKGSFSTLEIQRTEQGDSAMYLCASSPRDSPYGYTFGSGTRLTVV.

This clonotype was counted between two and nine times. The CDR3 region is CAWRRGGVYEQYF. The CDR3 DNA reads as TGTGCCTGGAGGCGGGGGGGCGTTTACGAGCAGTACTTC. The V gene is TRBV30, the J gene TRBJ2-7; 9 positions match TRBD2. The CDR3 contains 13 residues. With 3 bases clipped from V and 4 bases from J, the junction kept 4 bases outside the gene matches. From germline, CDR1 is GTSNPN and CDR2 SVGIG (reference sequence). Full variable domain (remainder filled in from reference TRBV30 and TRBJ2-7): SQTIHQWPATLVQPVGSPLSLECTVEGTSNPNLYWYRQAAGRGLQLLFYSVGIGQISSEVPQNLSASRPQDRQFILSSKKLLLSDSGFYLCAWRRGGVYEQYFGPGTRLTVT.

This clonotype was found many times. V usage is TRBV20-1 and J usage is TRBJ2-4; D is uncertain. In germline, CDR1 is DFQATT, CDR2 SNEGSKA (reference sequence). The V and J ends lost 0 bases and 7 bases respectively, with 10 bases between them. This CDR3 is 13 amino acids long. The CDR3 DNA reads TGCAGTGCTAGAGATAATCATGGGAACATTCAGTACTTC. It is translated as CSARDNHGNIQYF.

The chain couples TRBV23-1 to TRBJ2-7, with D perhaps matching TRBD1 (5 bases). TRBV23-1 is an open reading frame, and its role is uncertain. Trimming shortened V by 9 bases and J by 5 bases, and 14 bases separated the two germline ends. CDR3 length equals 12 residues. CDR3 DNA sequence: TGCGCCAGAGGTTGTGGGGCGGACGAGCAGTACTTC. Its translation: CARGCGADEQYF.

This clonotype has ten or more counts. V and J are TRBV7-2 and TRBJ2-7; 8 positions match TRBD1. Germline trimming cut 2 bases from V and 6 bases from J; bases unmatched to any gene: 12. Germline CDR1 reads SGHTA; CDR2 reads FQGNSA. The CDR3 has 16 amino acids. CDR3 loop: CASSLRTGTGGGEQYF. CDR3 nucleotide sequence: TGTGCCAGCAGCTTAAGGACAGGGACGGGTGGAGGCGAGCAGTACTTC. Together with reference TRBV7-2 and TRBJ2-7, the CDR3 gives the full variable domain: GAGVSQSPSNKVTEKGKDVELRCDPISGHTALYWYRQSLGQGLEFLIYFQGNSAPDKSGLPSDRFSAERTGGSVSTLTIQRTQQEDSAVYLCASSLRTGTGGGEQYFGPGTRLTVT.

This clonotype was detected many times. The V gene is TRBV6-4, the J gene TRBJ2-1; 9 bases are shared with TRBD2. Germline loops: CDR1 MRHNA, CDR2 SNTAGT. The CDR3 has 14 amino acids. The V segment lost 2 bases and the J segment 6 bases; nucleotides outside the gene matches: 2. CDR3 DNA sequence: TGTGCCAGCAGTGACAGCGGGGGGACCAATGAGCAGTTCTTC. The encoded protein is CASSDSGGTNEQFF.

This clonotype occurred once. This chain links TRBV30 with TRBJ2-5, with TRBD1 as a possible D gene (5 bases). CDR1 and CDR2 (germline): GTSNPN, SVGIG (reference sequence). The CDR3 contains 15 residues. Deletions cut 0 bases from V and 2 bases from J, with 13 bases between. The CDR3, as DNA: TGTGCCTGGAGTGTAAATGCAGGGAAGCAAGAGACCCAGTACTTC. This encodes CAWSVNAGKQETQYF.

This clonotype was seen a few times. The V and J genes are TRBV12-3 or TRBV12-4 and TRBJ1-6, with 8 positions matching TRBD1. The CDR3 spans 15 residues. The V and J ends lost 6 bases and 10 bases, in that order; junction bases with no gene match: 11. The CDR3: CASRARGREASPLHF. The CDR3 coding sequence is TGTGCCAGCAGAGCCAGGGGGCGAGAAGCATCACCCCTCCACTTT.